Following are 27 T cell receptor beta chains from one sample sequenced in a study of kidney transplant recipient with SARS-CoV-2 infection. TCRdb reprocessed the reads with MiXCR, giving one entry per CDR3 protein. The repertoire holds about 240,000 distinct CDR3 sequences, with about 30% as singletons. The sample here was a blood sample, taken at baseline and on day 111 from a kidney transplant recipient. Receptor source: a young adult male patient who had COVID-19 and was a kidney transplant recipient. Some T cells may possibly be graft donor cells.

At least ten counts were recorded for this clonotype. DNA for the CDR3: TGTGCCAGCAGTAGTGTGCTAGAACTGGGAAAGACCTATGGCTACACCTTC. Amino acids: CASSSVLELGKTYGYTF. This chain uses TRBV25-1 with TRBJ1-2; D remains ambiguous. Germline V lookup: CDR1 MGHDK, CDR2 SYGVNS. The CDR3 consists of 17 residues. Trimming cost V 5 bases and J 4 bases, with 23 bases left between them.

This clonotype was counted ten times or more. V usage is TRBV11-2 and J usage is TRBJ1-6, with D maybe TRBD1 (5 bases). This CDR3 has 17 amino acids. Germline CDR1 reads SGHAT; CDR2 reads FQNNGV. V lost 1 base to trimming and J lost 2 bases, with 12 bases between them. The DNA of the CDR3 is TGTGCCAGCAGCTTAGGTCAGGGCCTCCCCTATAATTCACCCCTCCACTTT. This gives the protein CASSLGQGLPYNSPLHF.

At least ten counts were recorded for this clonotype. The chain uses TRBV7-2 and TRBJ2-7; D is undetermined. The germline CDR1 and CDR2 sequences are SGHTA and FQGNSA. This CDR3 region has 13 residues. Trimming removed 0 bases at V and 3 bases at J, with 6 bases between. The CDR3 loop is CASSLASLYEQYF. The CDR3 nucleotides are TGTGCCAGCAGCTTAGCTTCACTCTACGAGCAGTACTTC. Looking up the rest from reference TRBV7-2 and TRBJ2-7 gives the full variable domain: GAGVSQSPSNKVTEKGKDVELRCDPISGHTALYWYRQSLGQGLEFLIYFQGNSAPDKSGLPSDRFSAERTGGSVSTLTIQRTQQEDSAVYLCASSLASLYEQYFGPGTRLTVT.

This clonotype was picked up many times. The V and J genes are TRBV6-5 and TRBJ1-2; D unresolved. CDR1 and CDR2 from the germline V gene are MNHEY and SVGAGI. V dropped 6 bases and J dropped 4 bases, with 18 bases sitting between them. The CDR3 is made up of 15 amino acids. The CDR3 nucleotides are TGTGCCAGCAGCTCCCCCCCGGGAGGAATCTATGGCTACACCTTC. This encodes CASSSPPGGIYGYTF.

As concerns this clonotype: A junction boundary mismatches the germline segment, possibly from a read error. The chain couples TRBV2 to TRBJ1-5; D remains ambiguous. CDR3 size: 14 residues. Germline V gives CDR1 SNHLY, CDR2 FYNNEI. CDR3 coding DNA: TGTTCCAGCGGTGAACCGGGCGGCAATCAGCCCCAGCATTTT. It codes for CSSGEPGGNQPQHF.

This clonotype was seen only once. This may stem from a read error, because a much larger clone lies one nucleotide away. The CDR3 region is CASSQGRTYNTEAFF. CDR3 sequence (DNA): TGTGCCAGCAGCCAAGGACGGACGTACAACACTGAAGCTTTCTTT. The rearrangement links TRBV3-2 to TRBJ1-1. TRBV3-2 is reported as a pseudogene. This CDR3 comprises 15 residues.

About this clonotype: One junction end disagrees with the germline gene, perhaps due to a read error. This chain uses TRBV24-1 with TRBJ2-7; 8 positions agree with TRBD1. Matching the DNA end better, TRBJ2-5 makes the J call doubtful. Germline V CDR1 and CDR2: KGHDR, SFDVKD. The CDR3 is made up of 18 amino acids. Here the CDR3 reads CATGDSRTLQGAVETQYF. CDR3 sequence (DNA): TGTGCCACCGGTGACTCTCGGACCCTCCAGGGGGCGGTTGAGACCCAGTACTTC.

The table lists this clonotype with many counts. This chain links TRBV6-5 with TRBJ1-1; no firm D call. Germline CDR1 is MNHEY and CDR2 is SVGAGI. Trimming shortened V by 5 bases and J by 5 bases, and 6 bases separated the two germline ends. The CDR3 is 11 amino acids. CDR3 sequence: CASSGRTEAFF. As DNA, the CDR3 is TGTGCCAGCAGTGGCAGAACTGAAGCTTTCTTT.

This clonotype was detected many times. The CDR3 loop reads CASSTGEYEQYF. CDR3 DNA: TGCGCCAGCAGCACAGGGGAGTACGAGCAGTACTTC. This chain uses TRBV5-1 with TRBJ2-7; 7 bases are a match to TRBD1. The germline CDR1 and CDR2 sequences are SGHRS and YFSETQ. The CDR3 is 12 amino acids. After removal of 4 bases from V and 4 bases from J, the junction contained 2 bases not matched to a gene. Variable domain in full (rest from reference TRBV5-1 and TRBJ2-7): KAGVTQTPRYLIKTRGQQVTLSCSPISGHRSVSWYQQTPGQGLQFLFEYFSETQRNKGNFPGRFSGRQFSNSRSEMNVSTLELGDSALYLCASSTGEYEQYFGPGTRLTVT.

Regarding this clonotype: This may come from a read error, since a much larger clone is one base off. The chain recombines TRBV11-3 with TRBJ1-6; D gene ambiguous. Per germline, CDR1 SGHNT and CDR2 YENEEA. Trimming took off 2 bases at V and 8 bases at J, with 16 bases between the two ends. There are 16 residues in the CDR3. CDR3 in DNA: TGTGCCAGCAGCTTACTGCTGCCCGCCGGGGATTCACCCCTCCACTTT. Protein: CASSLLLPAGDSPLHF. Combining the CDR3 with reference TRBV11-3 and TRBJ1-6 gives the whole variable domain EAGVVQSPRYKIIEKKQPVAFWCNPISGHNTLYWYLQNLGQGPELLIRYENEEAVDDSQLPKDRFSAERLKGVDSTLKIQPAELGDSAVYLCASSLLLPAGDSPLHFGNGTRLTVT.

This clonotype was recorded many times. The rearrangement links TRBV10-2 to TRBJ1-2; the D is unclear. Looked up from germline, CDR1 is WSHSY and CDR2 is SAAADI. This CDR3 spans 17 amino acids. Trimming took 5 bases from V and 4 from J, leaving 23 bases between them. In DNA, the CDR3 is TGCGCCAGCAGTATCTTGTCCACTTCTAGAAAGACCTATGGCTACACCTTC. Its protein product is CASSILSTSRKTYGYTF.

This clonotype was found many times. This rearrangement joins TRBV10-3 to TRBJ2-5; D is unresolved. V lost 7 bases and J 1 base, leaving 10 bases between the germline ends. Germline V CDR1 and CDR2: ENHRY, SYGVKD. The CDR3 contains 13 residues. The CDR3 reads CAITFNPQETQYF. The CDR3 bases are TGTGCCATCACCTTCAACCCCCAAGAGACCCAGTACTTC.

This clonotype was seen at least ten times. The chain has TRBV19 and TRBJ2-5, with 11 bases fitting TRBD2. The CDR3 contains 15 residues. The germline V gene has CDR1 LNHDA and CDR2 SQIVND (reference sequence). The ends lost 5 bases at V and 3 bases at J; junction bases unmatched: 5. CDR3 amino acids: CASSRRLAGKETQYF. CDR3 bases: TGTGCCAGTAGTCGCAGACTAGCGGGAAAAGAGACCCAGTACTTC.

Ten or more counts support this clonotype. The chain links TRBV28 to TRBJ2-7; D gene unclear. This CDR3 contains 15 residues. CDR1 MDHEN and CDR2 SYDVKM come from the germline V gene. Trimming removed 5 bases at V and 2 bases at J, with 16 bases between. CDR3 sequence: CASSPKDWATYEQYF. The DNA of the CDR3 is TGTGCCAGCAGTCCGAAAGACTGGGCGACCTACGAGCAGTACTTC.

Many counts were recorded for this clonotype. V gene TRBV28 combines with J gene TRBJ2-7; D is undetermined. V lost 3 bases, J lost 4 bases, and 13 bases lay in between. This CDR3 has 14 residues. Germline values: CDR1 MDHEN, CDR2 SYDVKM. CDR3 in amino acids: CASSLDPSQYEQYF. DNA of the CDR3: TGTGCCAGCAGTTTGGACCCCTCTCAATACGAGCAGTACTTC.

Of note for this clonotype: A clone one base away is much larger, so this may be a read error. This likely comes from a read error, as the CDR3 has no conserved phenylalanine or tryptophan at its end. J is TRBJ2-7 and V is TRBV7-9; D ambiguous. V lost 1 base and J lost 7, with 8 bases in between. The length of the CDR3 is 12 residues. Germline V gives CDR1 SEHNR, CDR2 FQNEAQ (reference sequence). CDR3 loop: CASSLDFREQYS. The CDR3 DNA follows: TGTGCCAGCAGCTTAGACTTCCGAGAGCAGTACTCC.

This clonotype was counted only a few times. CDR3 bases: TGTGCCAGCAGTGCGGCAGATACCTACAATGAGCAGTTCTTC. It encodes CASSAADTYNEQFF. The chain joins TRBV2 to TRBJ2-1; D is unclear. This CDR3 comprises 14 residues. V was trimmed by 4 bases and J by 2 bases, leaving 9 bases between them. CDR1 is SNHLY and CDR2 is FYNNEI in the germline V gene.

The rearrangement joins TRBV11-3 to TRBJ2-1; the D is unclear. Germline V gene data show CDR1 as SGHNT and CDR2 as YENEEA. V lost 0 bases, J lost 6 bases, and 6 bases lay in between. This CDR3 is 13 amino acids long. The CDR3 reads CASSLDSSNEQFF. As DNA, the CDR3 is TGTGCCAGCAGCTTAGATTCCAGCAATGAGCAGTTCTTC.

V is TRBV18 and J is TRBJ2-1; 16 bases are shared with TRBD2. V shed 4 bases and J 8 bases; nucleotides not matched to a gene: 11. The CDR3 extends over 18 amino acids. Germline V gives CDR1 KGHSH, CDR2 LQKENI. CDR3 sequence: CASSLRPGLAGGLDEQFF. DNA for the CDR3: TGTGCCAGCTCACTACGTCCGGGACTAGCGGGAGGGCTCGATGAGCAGTTCTTC.

This clonotype was detected ten times or more. The chain has TRBV2 and TRBJ2-7; D remains unclear. V gave up 6 bases and J gave up 3 bases, with 9 bases separating them. In germline, CDR1 is SNHLY, CDR2 FYNNEI. The CDR3 length is 12 residues. CDR3 residues: CASRDQIYEQYF. The CDR3 coding sequence is TGTGCCAGCAGGGACCAAATCTACGAGCAGTACTTC.

This clonotype was counted a single time. This could be a read error, since a much larger clone is one nucleotide away. The CDR3 sequence is CASKGGGGRNEQFF. CDR3 coding DNA: TGTGCCAGCAAGGGGGGGGGGGGCCGCAATGAGCAGTTCTTC. The gene calls are TRBV6-9 and TRBJ2-1; D perhaps matches TRBD2 (7 bases). This CDR3 has 14 amino acids. The germline V and J ends were trimmed by 7 bases and 6 bases, with 16 bases remaining between them. CDR1 MNHGY and CDR2 SVAAGI come from the germline V gene.

This clonotype was recorded at least ten times. It is unclear where the CDR3 begins or ends on the DNA, so no DNA is shown, and the CDR3 is as TCRdb lists it. The chain combines TRBV7-5 with TRBJ1-2. TRBV7-5 has pseudogene status. The CDR3 length is 19 residues, termini included. CDR3 residues: CISVPEFRLEVGKTYGYTF.

On this clonotype itself: This may be a read error, as it is one base from a much larger clone. The CDR3 reads CAASPGGRCGKTYGYTF. The CDR3 nucleotides read TGTGCCGCCAGCCCGGGCGGAAGGTGTGGAAAGACCTATGGCTACACCTTC. The chain uses TRBV15 and TRBJ1-2, with D unclear. Germline CDR1 LNHNV, CDR2 YYDKDF (reference sequence). This CDR3 has 17 residues.

The table lists this clonotype with many counts. J is TRBJ1-2 and V is TRBV6-1; D is uncertain. The germline gives CDR1 MNHNS, CDR2 SASEGT. V lost 5 bases and J 4 bases, leaving 23 bases between the germline ends. This CDR3 has 17 residues. The CDR3 here is CASSLRTSMRKTYGYTF. CDR3 bases: TGTGCCAGCAGTCTTAGGACCTCTATGCGAAAGACCTATGGCTACACCTTC.

This clonotype came up many times. This sequence joins TRBV7-9 and TRBJ1-4; 8 nucleotides agree with TRBD1. Trimming removed 3 bases from V and 8 bases from J; junction bases left unmatched: 5. The CDR3 totals 14 residues. Germline CDR1 reads SEHNR; CDR2 reads FQNEAQ (reference sequence). The CDR3 bases are TGTGCCAGCAGCTTGACAGGGGTGGAAGAAAAACTGTTTTTT. Residues: CASSLTGVEEKLFF.

The chain is built from TRBV3-1 and TRBJ1-5; D is possibly TRBD1 (6 bases). This CDR3 has 14 amino acids. Germline V lookup: CDR1 LGHDT, CDR2 YNNKEL (reference sequence). The V and J ends lost 0 bases and 15 bases respectively, with 18 bases between them. CDR3 protein: CASSQDRGRGLWHF. CDR3 nucleotide sequence: TGTGCCAGCAGCCAAGATAGGGGACGGGGGCTTTGGCATTTT.

Concerning this clonotype: This may stem from a read error, because a much larger clone lies one nucleotide away. V is TRBV6-1 and J is TRBJ1-5; D unresolved. In germline, CDR1 is MNHNS, CDR2 SASEGT. The CDR3 totals 16 residues. V dropped 4 bases and J dropped 0 bases, with 13 bases sitting between them. For the CDR3, the DNA is TGTGCCAGCAGTGGCGGTGAATCCTTTAGCAATCAGCCCCAGCATTTT. Translating it yields CASSGGESFSNQPQHF.